Each of the 8 T cell receptor beta chains below was sequenced from the same sample in a study of blood T cell repertoires in COVID-19. TCRdb keeps only in-frame clones here, not all; method: immunoSEQ multiplex PCR. The sample holds about 170,000 clones, approximately 82% seen once. Sequencing was performed on PBMCs or T cells enriched from blood (not recorded which). The receptors were gathered from a woman between 45 and 65 years old in a cohort exposed to, infected with or recovered from COVID-19 (not recorded which).

CDR3 DNA: TGTGCCAGCAGCTTAGTTCAGGGGGCGAGAGAGACCCAGTACTTC. This codes for CASSLVQGARETQYF. The rearrangement links TRBV7-2 to TRBJ2-5, with 8 bases matching TRBD1. Germline V gene data show CDR1 as SGHTA and CDR2 as FQGNSA. The junction had 5 bases not matched to a gene; V was cut back by 1 base and J by 4 bases. This CDR3 spans 15 amino acids.

The sample holds a few counts of this clone. V is TRBV14 and J is TRBJ2-3, with 9 bases matching TRBD1. CDR3 size: 21 residues. Trimming removed 1 base from V and 2 bases from J; junction bases left unmatched: 19. In germline, CDR1 is SGHDN, CDR2 FVKESK. For the CDR3, the DNA is TGTGCCAGCAGCCAAGGCCCGGAGCCCCAACAGGGGGCTTACCTCACAGATACGCAGTATTTT. As protein: CASSQGPEPQQGAYLTDTQYF.

The J gene is TRBJ1-3, the V gene TRBV7-2; D is unclear. The CDR3 loop spans 15 amino acids. Germline V CDR1 and CDR2: SGHTA, FQGNSA. The V end was cut by 1 base, the J end by 0 bases, with 7 bases between. DNA of the CDR3: TGTGCCAGCAGCTTAGATGTGTACTCTGGAAACACCATATATTTT. Translation: CASSLDVYSGNTIYF.

Remarks on this clone: One end of the junction varies from germline; a read error may be responsible. The V and J genes are TRBV6-1 and TRBJ2-7; 9 nucleotides match TRBD2. Germline CDR1 and CDR2: MNHNS and SASEGT. There are 13 residues in the CDR3. The CDR3 bases are TGTGCCAGCAGTGAAGCGAGTAGCGGGAGCCGCACCTTC. It is translated as CASSEASSGSRTF.

This clone was seen just once. The rearrangement joins TRBV3-1 (or the pseudogene TRBV3-2) to TRBJ2-1, with a tentative D call TRBD1 (5 bases). The V gene's germline CDR1 is LGHDT and CDR2 YNNKEL (reference sequence). Trimming removed 5 bases from V and 0 bases from J, with 29 bases in between. The CDR3 is made up of 21 amino acids. In DNA, the CDR3 is TGTGCCAGCAGCTCGGACATTCTAAGGGGATTCGACATTTTCTCCTACAATGAGCAGTTCTTC. This gives the protein CASSSDILRGFDIFSYNEQFF.

The gene calls are TRBV9 and TRBJ2-7, with 8 bases fitting TRBD1. In germline, CDR1 is SGDLS, CDR2 YYNGEE. The V segment lost 7 bases and the J segment 3 bases; nucleotides outside the gene matches: 0. This CDR3 is 11 amino acids long. CDR3 in amino acids: CASGTGYEQYF. For the CDR3, the DNA is TGTGCCAGCGGGACAGGCTACGAGCAGTACTTC.

V and J are TRBV9 and TRBJ2-6, with a tentative D call TRBD1 (6 bases). CDR1 and CDR2 from the germline V gene are SGDLS and YYNGEE. V lost 0 bases and J lost 0, with 19 bases in between. The CDR3 extends over 20 amino acids. CDR3: CASSVAGETGYGSGANVLTF. The CDR3 DNA follows: TGTGCCAGCAGCGTAGCTGGTGAGACAGGATACGGCTCTGGGGCCAACGTCCTGACTTTC.

The rearrangement links TRBV24-1 to TRBJ1-6; D uncertain. Per germline, CDR1 KGHDR and CDR2 SFDVKD. The V end was cut by 7 bases, the J end by 8 bases, with 11 bases between. This CDR3 is built from 13 residues. The CDR3, as DNA: TGTGCCACCAGCCTTCGGGAGGATTCACCCCTCCACTTT. Translation: CATSLREDSPLHF.